This T cell receptor (beta chain) was recorded in a study of shared clonotypes between healthy human individuals. The junction had 11 bases not matched to a gene; V was cut back by 10 bases and J by 5 bases. The CDR3 is 14 amino acids. Germline CDR1 is SGHTA and CDR2 is FQGNSA. Using immunoSEQ multiplex PCR, the repertoire was profiled, and TCRdb retains in-frame clones only, with some absent. This sample yields roughly 2.2 million clones, of which under 95% are seen a single time; 0.3% to 0.45% belongs to the top ten. Healthy HIV-negative adults with no recent acute infections or vaccinations were recruited as donors.

The chain uses TRBV7-2 and TRBJ2-5, with 9 bases aligning to TRBD2. The sequencing sample was made of naive CD4+ T cells from PBMCs. Subset reported: CD45RA+ positively selected. The clonotype originates from a man between 18 and 35 years old in good health. Some clones in this sample may be carry-over from other donors' samples. The CDR3, as DNA: TGTGCCACCGCTAGCGGGACCATGAGGGAGACCCAGTACTTC. Translated, it gives CATASGTMRETQYF.